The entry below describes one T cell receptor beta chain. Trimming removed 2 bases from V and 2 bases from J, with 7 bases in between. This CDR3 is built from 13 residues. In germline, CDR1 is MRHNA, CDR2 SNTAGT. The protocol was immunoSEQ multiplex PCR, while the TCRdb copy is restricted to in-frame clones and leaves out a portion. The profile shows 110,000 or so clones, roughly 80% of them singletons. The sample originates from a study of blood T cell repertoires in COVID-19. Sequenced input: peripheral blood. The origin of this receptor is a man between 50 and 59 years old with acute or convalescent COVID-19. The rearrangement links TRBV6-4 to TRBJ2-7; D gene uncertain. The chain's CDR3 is CASSDGEPYEQYF. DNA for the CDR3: TGTGCCAGCAGTGACGGAGAGCCCTACGAGCAGTACTTC.